A selection of T cell receptor beta chains follows, all from one sample in a study of regulatory T cells in long-lasting Graves disease. MiXCR, run by TCRdb on the multiplex PCR reads, gives a single entry per CDR3 protein. The table includes approximately 270,000 distinct CDR3 sequences, more than 15% detected once. These same data were also listed under a study on T cells in Graves' hyperthyroidism and ophthalmopathy.

The sample here was peripheral blood mononuclear cells (PBMCs), taken at new diagnosis, from a patient treated with antithyroid drugs. These receptors came from a woman aged 25 to 39 with Graves disease. CDR3s include the opening cysteine and the closing phenylalanine or tryptophan. The D gene is left open where the match is weak. Clone sizes are given selectively: once, few, many, or a class where the clone is expanded.

clone_size d_call j_call v_call cdr3_aa cdr3_nt
few NA TRBJ1-4 TRBV5-1 CASSRQAPNEKLFF TGCGCCAGCAGCAGACAGGCGCCTAATGAAAAACTGTTTTTT
few NA TRBJ1-2 TRBV5-6 CASSINRDQGYTF TGTGCCAGCAGCATTAACAGGGACCAAGGCTACACCTTC
many TRBD1 TRBJ2-1 TRBV7-2 CASSLGLAGQGDFEQFF TGTGCCAGCAGCTTAGGCCTGGCGGGACAGGGGGATTTTGAGCAGTTCTTC
many TRBD2 TRBJ2-2 TRBV7-6 CASSYRLAGNTGELFF TGTGCCAGCAGCTACAGACTAGCGGGGAACACCGGGGAGCTGTTTTTT
NA NA TRBJ1-1 TRBV5-1 CASSLEGLAFF TGCGCCAGCAGCTTGGAGGGCTTGGCTTTCTTT
many TRBD1 TRBJ2-5 TRBV9 CASSTQGYRETQYF TGTGCCAGCAGCACACAGGGGTATCGGGAGACCCAGTACTTC
NA TRBD2 TRBJ2-7 TRBV7-8 CASSSALAGDLYEQYF TGTGCCAGCAGCTCAGCACTAGCGGGAGACCTCTACGAGCAGTACTTC
many NA TRBJ1-4 TRBV6-1 CASSEEETAKLFF TGTGCCAGCAGTGAAGAAGAGACAGCTAAACTGTTTTTT
many NA TRBJ2-1 TRBV6-9 CASSYRAGAPYLTFF TGTGCCAGCAGTTATAGGGCAGGGGCACCTTATTTGACGTTCTTC
many TRBD1 TRBJ2-2 TRBV6-1 CASIDRENTGELFF TGTGCCAGCATCGACAGGGAGAACACCGGGGAGCTGTTTTTT
many NA TRBJ1-3 TRBV18 CASSPGPEVGNTIYF TGTGCCAGCTCACCGGGCCCGGAGGTTGGAAACACCATATATTTT
many NA TRBJ1-1 TRBV6-5 CASSYMEYTEAFF TGTGCCAGCAGTTATATGGAGTACACTGAAGCTTTCTTT
many NA TRBJ1-6 TRBV6-2/TRBV6-3 CASSYPATPLHF TGTGCCAGCAGTTACCCCGCGACACCCCTCCACTTT
many NA TRBJ1-1 TRBV7-3 CASSLAHLNTEAFF TGTGCCAGCAGCTTAGCGCACTTGAACACTGAAGCTTTCTTT
many NA TRBJ1-1 TRBV27 CASTPGTANTEAFF TGTGCCAGCACCCCAGGGACGGCGAACACTGAAGCTTTCTTT
NA TRBD2 TRBJ2-1 TRBV20-1 CSARAPLAGGHNEQFF TGCAGTGCTAGAGCTCCACTAGCGGGAGGCCACAATGAGCAGTTCTTC
many NA TRBJ1-6 TRBV6-1 CASSQAPWDSPLHF TGTGCCAGCAGCCAGGCCCCTTGGGATTCACCCCTCCACTTT
few NA TRBJ1-4 TRBV20-1 CSARSLGGRANEKLFF TGCAGTGCTAGGTCCCTCGGGGGGCGAGCTAATGAAAAACTGTTTTTT
many NA TRBJ1-1 TRBV12-3/TRBV12-4 CASSWGVRNTEAFF TGTGCCAGCAGCTGGGGGGTGCGGAACACTGAAGCTTTCTTT
many NA TRBJ1-1 TRBV29-1 CSVEDPSGVETEAFF TGCAGCGTTGAAGATCCGTCAGGGGTCGAAACTGAAGCTTTCTTT
many TRBD2 TRBJ2-7 TRBV18 CASSPSGGRAYEQYF TGTGCCAGCTCACCGAGCGGGGGCAGGGCCTACGAGCAGTACTTC
many NA TRBJ2-7 TRBV14 CASSPWVGGSYEQYF TGTGCCAGCAGCCCATGGGTGGGAGGCTCCTACGAGCAGTACTTC
many NA TRBJ1-2 TRBV29-1 CSVVGLNYGYTF TGCAGCGTTGTGGGGCTGAACTATGGCTACACCTTC
many NA TRBJ2-5 TRBV12-3/TRBV12-4 CASSETSWETQYF TGTGCCAGCAGTGAAACTAGCTGGGAGACCCAGTACTTC
many NA TRBJ1-2 TRBV5-6 CASDLGGGNYGYTF TGTGCCAGCGACTTGGGGGGAGGGAACTATGGCTACACCTTC
NA NA TRBJ2-2 TRBV19 CASSTRVFPSDTGELFF TGTGCCAGTAGTACACGAGTTTTTCCCTCTGACACCGGGGAGCTGTTTTTT
NA TRBD1 TRBJ2-7 TRBV18 CASSPLGQGEQYF TGTGCCAGCTCACCACTTGGACAGGGCGAGCAGTACTTC
many TRBD2 TRBJ2-1 TRBV10-1 CASSESSGGVLEQFF TGCGCCAGCAGTGAGTCGTCGGGGGGGGTTCTTGAGCAGTTCTTC
many NA TRBJ1-1 TRBV6-1 CASRKGVMNTEAFF TGTGCCAGCAGGAAAGGGGTCATGAACACTGAAGCTTTCTTT
many NA TRBJ1-5 TRBV7-9 CASSLGVGGRRENQPQHF TGTGCCAGCAGCTTAGGAGTCGGGGGGAGGAGGGAAAATCAGCCCCAGCATTTT
many NA TRBJ2-7 TRBV18 CASSLLPPGPTFYEQYF TGTGCCAGCTCACTCCTACCGCCGGGGCCTACATTTTACGAGCAGTACTTC
many NA TRBJ1-3 TRBV9 CASSVEGGAWGNTIYF TGTGCCAGCAGCGTAGAGGGAGGCGCTTGGGGAAACACCATATATTTT
many NA TRBJ1-2 TRBV27 CASSLGPRNRVSGYTF TGTGCCAGCAGTTTAGGACCCAGGAATCGTGTCAGTGGCTACACCTTC
many NA TRBJ2-7 TRBV10-2 CASSPRETYEQYF TGCGCCAGCAGCCCCAGGGAAACCTACGAGCAGTACTTC
NA NA TRBJ2-7 TRBV27 CASSPINRGSYEQYF TGTGCCAGCAGTCCCATAAACAGAGGTTCCTACGAGCAGTACTTC
many TRBD2 TRBJ2-7 TRBV12-3/TRBV12-4 CASSRRLAVSSYEQYF TGTGCCAGCAGCCGCCGACTAGCGGTGAGCTCCTACGAGCAGTACTTC
NA NA TRBJ1-2 TRBV18 CASSHGRTYGYTF TGTGCCAGCTCCCACGGACGGACCTATGGCTACACCTTC
few NA TRBJ1-1 TRBV5-1 CASSPQLGATEAFF TGCGCCAGCAGCCCACAATTAGGGGCCACTGAAGCTTTCTTT
many NA TRBJ2-5 TRBV4-1 CASSQEPTAETQYF TGCGCCAGCAGCCAGGAACCCACGGCAGAGACCCAGTACTTC
many NA TRBJ2-3 TRBV3-1 CASSQQQGSSTDTQYF TGTGCCAGCAGCCAACAGCAGGGGTCCAGCACAGATACGCAGTATTTT
many NA TRBJ2-4 TRBV18 CASSPPEGIQYF TGTGCCAGCTCACCACCGGAGGGCATTCAGTACTTC